This T cell receptor beta chain was identified in a study of T cell repertoires in cytomegalovirus infection. The overall study: Selection of CMV epitopes for the study included recently identified HLA-C-restricted and well-studied HLA-B-restricted ones. Based on public TCR beta signatures, there were indications of CMV infection and of a matching HLA type.

TCRdb re-called the reads with MiXCR, one entry per CDR3 protein. In the table there are roughly 200,000 distinct CDR3 sequences, 35% to 40% of which are singletons. This CDR3 has 13 amino acids. Per germline, CDR1 SQVTM and CDR2 ANQGSEA. Trimming at V came to 7 bases and at J to 7 bases, leaving 10 bases not matched to a gene. As concerns this clonotype: What it binds is unknown.

Study outcomes and limitations: Dominating the ex vivo response were HLA-C-restricted CMV-specific TCR beta clonotypes.

The TCR comes from a human donor in good health (CMV status not recorded). Some clones in this sample may be carry-over from other donors' samples. The gene calls are TRBV29-1 and TRBJ1-3; the match to TRBD1 covers 7 bases. The input for sequencing was CD8+ T cells from cultured PBMCs, taken from culture after CMV antigen stimulation. CDR3 coding DNA: TGCAGCGCGGTAGAGGGGGCATGGAACACCATATATTTT. The encoded protein is CSAVEGAWNTIYF.